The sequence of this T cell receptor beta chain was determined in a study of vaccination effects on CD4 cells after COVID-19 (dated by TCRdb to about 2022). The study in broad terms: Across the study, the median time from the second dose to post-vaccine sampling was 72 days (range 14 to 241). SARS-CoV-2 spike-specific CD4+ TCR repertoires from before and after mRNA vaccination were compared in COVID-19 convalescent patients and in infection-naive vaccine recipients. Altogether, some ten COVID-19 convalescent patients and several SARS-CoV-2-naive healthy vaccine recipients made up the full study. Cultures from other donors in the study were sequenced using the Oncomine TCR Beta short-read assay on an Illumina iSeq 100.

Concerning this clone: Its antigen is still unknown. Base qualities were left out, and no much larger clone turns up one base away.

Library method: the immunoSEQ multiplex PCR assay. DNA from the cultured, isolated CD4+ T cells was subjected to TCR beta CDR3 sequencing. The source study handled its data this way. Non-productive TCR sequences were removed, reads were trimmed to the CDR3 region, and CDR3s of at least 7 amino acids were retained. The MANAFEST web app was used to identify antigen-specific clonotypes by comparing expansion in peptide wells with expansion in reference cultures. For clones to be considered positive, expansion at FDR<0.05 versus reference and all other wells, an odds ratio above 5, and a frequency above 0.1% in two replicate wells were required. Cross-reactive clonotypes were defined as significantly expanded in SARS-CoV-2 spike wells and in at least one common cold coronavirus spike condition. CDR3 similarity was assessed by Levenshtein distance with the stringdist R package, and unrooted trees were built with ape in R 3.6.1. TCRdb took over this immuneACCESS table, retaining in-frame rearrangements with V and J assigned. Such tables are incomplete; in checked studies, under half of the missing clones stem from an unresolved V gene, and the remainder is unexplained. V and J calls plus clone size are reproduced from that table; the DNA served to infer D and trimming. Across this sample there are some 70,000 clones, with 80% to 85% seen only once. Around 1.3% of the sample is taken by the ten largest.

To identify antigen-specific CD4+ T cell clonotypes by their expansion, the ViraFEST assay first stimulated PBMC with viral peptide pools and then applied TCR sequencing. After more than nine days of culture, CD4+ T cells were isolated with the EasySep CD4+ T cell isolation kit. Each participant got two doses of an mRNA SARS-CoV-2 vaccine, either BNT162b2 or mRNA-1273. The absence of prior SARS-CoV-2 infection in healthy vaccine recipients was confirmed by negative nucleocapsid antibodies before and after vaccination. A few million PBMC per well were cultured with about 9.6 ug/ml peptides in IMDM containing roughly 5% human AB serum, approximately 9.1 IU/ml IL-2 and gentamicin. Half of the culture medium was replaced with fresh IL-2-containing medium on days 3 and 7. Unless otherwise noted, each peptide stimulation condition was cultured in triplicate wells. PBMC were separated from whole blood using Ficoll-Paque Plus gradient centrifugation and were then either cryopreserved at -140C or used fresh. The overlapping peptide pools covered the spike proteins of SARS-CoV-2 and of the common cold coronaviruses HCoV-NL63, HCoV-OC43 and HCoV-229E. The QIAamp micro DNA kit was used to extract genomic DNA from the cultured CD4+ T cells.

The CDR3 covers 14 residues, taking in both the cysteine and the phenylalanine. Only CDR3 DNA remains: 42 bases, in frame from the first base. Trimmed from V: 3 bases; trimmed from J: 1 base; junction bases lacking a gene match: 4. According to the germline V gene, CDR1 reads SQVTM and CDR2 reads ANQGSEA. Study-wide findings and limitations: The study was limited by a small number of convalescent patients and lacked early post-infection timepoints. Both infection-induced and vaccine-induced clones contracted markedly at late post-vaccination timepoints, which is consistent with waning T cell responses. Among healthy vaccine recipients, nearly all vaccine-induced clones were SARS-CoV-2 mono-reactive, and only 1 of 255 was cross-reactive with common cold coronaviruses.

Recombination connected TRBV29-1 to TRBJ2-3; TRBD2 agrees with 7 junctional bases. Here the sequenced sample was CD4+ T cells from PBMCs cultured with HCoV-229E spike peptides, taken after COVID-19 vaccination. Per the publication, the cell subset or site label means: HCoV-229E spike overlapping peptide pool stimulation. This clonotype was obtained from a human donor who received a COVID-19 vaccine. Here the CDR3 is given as CSVDGRGGTDTQYF. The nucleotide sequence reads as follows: TGCAGCGTTGATGGTCGGGGGGGCACAGATACGCAGTATTTT.